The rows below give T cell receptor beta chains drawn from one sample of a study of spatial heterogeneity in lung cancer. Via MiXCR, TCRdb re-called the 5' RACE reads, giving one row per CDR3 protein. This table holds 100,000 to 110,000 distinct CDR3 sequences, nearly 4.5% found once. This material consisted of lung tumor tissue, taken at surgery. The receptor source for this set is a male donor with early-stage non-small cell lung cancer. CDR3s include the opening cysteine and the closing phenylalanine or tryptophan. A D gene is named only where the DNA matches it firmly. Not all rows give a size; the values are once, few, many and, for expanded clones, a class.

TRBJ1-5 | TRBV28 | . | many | TGTGCCAGCAGTCTAGGGGGAGGGAATCAGCCCCAGCATTTT | CASSLGGGNQPQHF
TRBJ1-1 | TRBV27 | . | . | TGTGCCAGCAGTTTAGTTAGGGACACTGAAGCTTTCTTT | CASSLVRDTEAFF
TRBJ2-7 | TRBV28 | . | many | TGTGCCAGCAGTTTATTCCTAGCACCGAATCGGAGCTCCTACGAGCAGTACTTC | CASSLFLAPNRSSYEQYF
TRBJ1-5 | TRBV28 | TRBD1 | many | TGTGCCAGCAGTCTCCGGGACAGTGGCAGCATCAGCCCCCAGCATTTT | CASSLRDSGSISPQHF
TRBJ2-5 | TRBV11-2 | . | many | TGTGCCAGCAGCTTATCGTACCAAGAGACCCAGTACTTC | CASSLSYQETQYF
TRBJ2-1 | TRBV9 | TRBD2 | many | TGTGCCAGCAGCGTAGGGAGACTAGCGGGAGACAATGAGCAGTTCTTC | CASSVGRLAGDNEQFF
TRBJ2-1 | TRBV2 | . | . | TGTGCCAGCAGGGACCAGGTTTACAATGAGCAGTTCTTC | CASRDQVYNEQFF
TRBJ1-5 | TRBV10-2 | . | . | TGCGCCAGCAGGGGAAGGTCCAATCAGCCCCAGCATTTT | CASRGRSNQPQHF
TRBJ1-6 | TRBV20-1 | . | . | TGCAGTGCTCCGGACTGGAGCTCCTATAATTCACCCCTCCACTTT | CSAPDWSSYNSPLHF
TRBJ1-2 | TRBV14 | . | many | TGTGCCAGCAGCCAAGACACGACCGGGACGGATTATGGCTACACCTTC | CASSQDTTGTDYGYTF
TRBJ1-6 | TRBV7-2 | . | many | TGTGCCAGCAGCTTATTGCAGGGGAGATCACCCCTCCACTTT | CASSLLQGRSPLHF
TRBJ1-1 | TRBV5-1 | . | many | TGCGCCAGCACTCAGACGGAGAACACTGAAGCTTTCTTT | CASTQTENTEAFF
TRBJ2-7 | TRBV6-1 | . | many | TGTGCCAGCAGCACCCTCGCGGCTACCTACGAGCAGTACTTC | CASSTLAATYEQYF
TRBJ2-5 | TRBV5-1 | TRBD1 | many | TGCGCCAGCAGCGTGCCGGGACAGGGGCTTCCTCGGCAGCAAGAGACCCAGTACTTC | CASSVPGQGLPRQQETQYF
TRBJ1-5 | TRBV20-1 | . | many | TGCAGTGCCTTTACACCTAATCAGCCCCAGCATTTT | CSAFTPNQPQHF
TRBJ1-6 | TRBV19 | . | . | TGTGCCAGTCAACAGGCCCGCTATAATTCACCCCTCCACTTT | CASQQARYNSPLHF
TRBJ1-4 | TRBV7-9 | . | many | TGTGCCAGCAGCCCGGGCGACCTTTTCGGTGAAAAACTGTTTTTT | CASSPGDLFGEKLFF
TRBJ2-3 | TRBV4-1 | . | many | TGCGCCAGCAGCGGAGCAGATACGCAGTATTTT | CASSGADTQYF
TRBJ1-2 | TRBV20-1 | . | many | TGCAGTGCTCTGGTCGCGGGTTCCTATGGCTACACCTTC | CSALVAGSYGYTF
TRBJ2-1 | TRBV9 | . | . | TGTGCCAGCAGCGCTGCCGAGACTAACAATGAGCAGTTCTTC | CASSAAETNNEQFF
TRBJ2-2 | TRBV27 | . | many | TGTGCCAGTCAGAATGGCTGGGGGTTAGGGGAGCTGTTTTTT | CASQNGWGLGELFF
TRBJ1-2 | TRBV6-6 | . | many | TGTGCCAGCAGCCCCTCTTTTCCCCCGGACGGATACTATGGCTACACCTTC | CASSPSFPPDGYYGYTF
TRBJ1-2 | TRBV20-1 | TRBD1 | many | TGCAGTGCTATGGTCCTCCAGGGGGCATTTGGCTACACCTTC | CSAMVLQGAFGYTF
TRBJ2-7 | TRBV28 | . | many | TGTGCCAGCAGTTGGGGGCCGAGGGTTCTAACCTACGAGCAGTACTTC | CASSWGPRVLTYEQYF
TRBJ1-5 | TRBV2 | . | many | TGTGCCAGCACCCCGGGGAGCAATCAGCCCCAGCATTTT | CASTPGSNQPQHF
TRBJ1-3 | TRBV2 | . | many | TGTGCCGGAAGGGCAGACTTTAGCCCTGGAAACACCATATATTTT | CAGRADFSPGNTIYF
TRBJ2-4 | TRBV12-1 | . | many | TGTGCCAGCAGCTTTGGCCGGGGGAAGGGAAACATTCAGTACTTC | CASSFGRGKGNIQYF
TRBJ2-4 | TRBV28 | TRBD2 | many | TGTGCCAGCAGTTCCCCCACCGTAGCGGGCAGGGCAAACATTCAGTACTTC | CASSSPTVAGRANIQYF
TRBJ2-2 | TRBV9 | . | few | TGTGCCAGCAGGCGGGACCTCACCGGGGAGCTGTTTTTT | CASRRDLTGELFF
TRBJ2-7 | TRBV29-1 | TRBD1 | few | TGCAGCGTGGCCGGGACAGGGCTCGAGCAGTACTTC | CSVAGTGLEQYF
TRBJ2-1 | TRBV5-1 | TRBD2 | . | TGCGCCAGCTCAATGTGGCCTAGCGGTCAAAACTACAATGAGCAGTTCTTC | CASSMWPSGQNYNEQFF
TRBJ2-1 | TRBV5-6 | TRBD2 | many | TGTGCCAGCGGGACTAGCGGGTTGAATGAGCAGTTCTTC | CASGTSGLNEQFF
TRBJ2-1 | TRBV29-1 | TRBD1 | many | TGCAGCGTTGAAGATCGGACCGGGACAGACGCCTACAATGAGCAGTTCTTC | CSVEDRTGTDAYNEQFF
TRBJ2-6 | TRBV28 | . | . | TGTGCCAGCAGTGGACGGGCCAACTCTGGGGCCAACGTCCTGACTTTC | CASSGRANSGANVLTF
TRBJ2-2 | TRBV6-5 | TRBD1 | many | TGTGCCAGCAGTCTCGACAGGGGCCTTTGGCCCGGGGAGCTGTTTTTT | CASSLDRGLWPGELFF
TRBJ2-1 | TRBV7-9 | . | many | TGTGCCAGCAGCTTAAATGGCCCGGATGAGCAGTTCTTC | CASSLNGPDEQFF
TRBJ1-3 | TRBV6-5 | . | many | TGTGCCGCAGGGATTCTCGGAAACACCATATATTTT | CAAGILGNTIYF
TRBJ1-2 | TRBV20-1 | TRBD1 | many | TGCAGTGCTGGGACAGCTAACTATGGCTACACCTTC | CSAGTANYGYTF
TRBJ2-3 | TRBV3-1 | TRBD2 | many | TGTGCCAGCAGCCAAGGACTAGCGGGAGGAACAGATACGCAGTATTTT | CASSQGLAGGTDTQYF
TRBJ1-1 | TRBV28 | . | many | TGTGCCAGCAGTCGCATCATGTTGAACACTGAAGCTTTCTTT | CASSRIMLNTEAFF
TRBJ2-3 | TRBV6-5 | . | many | TGTGCCAGCAGTTCCCCCCTTAGCACAGATACGCAGTATTTT | CASSSPLSTDTQYF
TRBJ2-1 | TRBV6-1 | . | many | TGTGCCAGCATGAACTCCATCCTCCGCCGGGGGCATCAGTTCTTC | CASMNSILRRGHQFF
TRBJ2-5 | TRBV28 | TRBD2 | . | TGTGCCAGCAGCCCCCCCGGGGGGGGGTACCAAGAGACCCAGTACTTC | CASSPPGGGYQETQYF
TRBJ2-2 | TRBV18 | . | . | TGTGCCAGCTCACCCTTGAACGCCCGGGCCGCCACCGGGGAGCTGTTTTTT | CASSPLNARAATGELFF
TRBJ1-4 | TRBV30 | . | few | TGTGCCTGGAGAACGGGAGTTGATGAAAAACTGTTTTTT | CAWRTGVDEKLFF